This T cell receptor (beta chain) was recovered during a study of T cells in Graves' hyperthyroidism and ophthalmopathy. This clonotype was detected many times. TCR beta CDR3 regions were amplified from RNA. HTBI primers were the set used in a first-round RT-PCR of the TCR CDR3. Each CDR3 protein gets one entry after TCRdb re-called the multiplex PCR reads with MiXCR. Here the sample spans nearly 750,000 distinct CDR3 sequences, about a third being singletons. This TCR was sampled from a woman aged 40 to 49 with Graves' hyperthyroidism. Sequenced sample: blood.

CDR3 nucleotide sequence: TGTGCCAGCAGTTACCAGGGCCATCAGCCCCAGCATTTT. Translated: CASSYQGHQPQHF. The chain recombines TRBV12-3 or TRBV12-4 with TRBJ1-5; TRBD1 might be the D (5 bases). The CDR3 consists of 13 residues. With 4 bases removed from V and 5 bases from J, the gap between germline ends came to 9 bases.